The 22 T cell receptor beta chains presented below share a single source sample, sequenced in a study of cytomegalovirus exposure and HLA in healthy donors. PCR used 60 Vbeta primers and 13 Jbeta primers. Profiling relied on immunoSEQ multiplex PCR, and the TCRdb table lists in-frame clones only, not all of them. Among tens of thousands of clones, about 74% were seen once, and the ten largest hold 22%. Sequencing input: PBMCs. Every receptor here comes from a woman between 25 and 40 years old in good health and CMV-seropositive.

Points on this clone: This sample includes further DNA sequences coding for the same CDR3. The CDR3 coding sequence is TGTGCCAGCACACAAAACACTGAAGCTTTCTTT. It specifies CASTQNTEAFF. This rearrangement joins TRBV28 to TRBJ1-1; D remains unclear. The CDR3 sequence is 11 residues long. Between the trimmed V and J ends, which lost 7 bases and 2 bases, there was a span of 5 bases. Germline V gene sequence: CDR1 MDHEN, CDR2 SYDVKM.

The chain is built from TRBV7-8 and TRBJ1-2; D may be TRBD1 (5 bases). Germline V gene lookup returns CDR1 SGHVS and CDR2 FQNEAQ. V lost 0 bases, J lost 8 bases, and 13 bases lay in between. There are 14 residues in the CDR3. The CDR3 DNA reads as TGTGCCAGCAGCTTAGCGCTGGGGGGGGAAGGCTACACCTTC. It translates to CASSLALGGEGYTF. Supplemented by reference TRBV7-8 and TRBJ1-2, the full variable domain reads GAGVSQSPRYKVAKRGQDVALRCDPISGHVSLFWYQQALGQGPEFLTYFQNEAQLDKSGLPSDRFFAERPEGSVSTLKIQRTQQEDSAVYLCASSLALGGEGYTFGSGTRLTVV.

The chain employs TRBV29-1 and TRBJ1-5, with a tentative D call TRBD1 (5 bases). V dropped 5 bases and J dropped 4 bases, with 18 bases sitting between them. CDR1 SQVTM and CDR2 ANQGSEA come from the germline V gene. This CDR3 spans 15 amino acids. As DNA, the CDR3 is TGCAGCGTTCGGAACGTCGGGGGTTCGAATCAGCCCCAGCATTTT. Protein: CSVRNVGGSNQPQHF.

The chain is built from TRBV7-7 and TRBJ1-1; tentative D call: TRBD1 (6 bases). Deletions cut 5 bases from V and 1 base from J, with 29 bases between. CDR3 length: 20 amino acids. The germline CDR1 and CDR2 sequences are SSHAT and FNYEAQ (reference sequence). CDR3 sequence: CASSPFMRYGTSIPNTEAFF. DNA of the CDR3: TGTGCCAGCAGCCCCTTTATGCGGTACGGGACAAGTATCCCGAACACTGAAGCTTTCTTT.

This clone was picked up one time. The chain couples TRBV30 to TRBJ1-2; TRBD1 agrees at 10 bases. The CDR3 is made up of 12 amino acids. From germline, CDR1 is GTSNPN and CDR2 SVGIG (reference sequence). V gave up 2 bases and J gave up 8 bases; unmatched junction bases: 2. The CDR3 loop reads CAWSRDRGGYTF. CDR3 DNA sequence: TGTGCCTGGAGTAGGGACAGGGGAGGCTACACCTTC.

This clone was detected only a few times. The chain carries TRBV14 and TRBJ1-1, with D possibly being TRBD1 (6 bases). The CDR3 spans 13 residues. Germline V gene lookup returns CDR1 SGHDN and CDR2 FVKESK. Trimming pared 5 bases from V and 4 bases from J, leaving 11 bases between. The CDR3 bases are TGTGCCAGCAGCGGACAGCGGTTCACTGAAGCTTTCTTT. This encodes CASSGQRFTEAFF.

The rearrangement links TRBV7-2 to TRBJ2-5, with 11 bases that match TRBD2. The CDR3 consists of 13 residues. V shed 7 bases and J 3 bases; nucleotides not matched to a gene: 1. Germline CDR1 SGHTA, CDR2 FQGNSA. Written as DNA, the CDR3 is TGTGCCAGCAAACTAGCGGGAGAAGAGACCCAGTACTTC. Its translation: CASKLAGEETQYF. Full variable domain (rest looked up from reference TRBV7-2 and TRBJ2-5): GAGVSQSPSNKVTEKGKDVELRCDPISGHTALYWYRQSLGQGLEFLIYFQGNSAPDKSGLPSDRFSAERTGGSVSTLTIQRTQQEDSAVYLCASKLAGEETQYFGPGTRLLVL.

The CDR3 nucleotides are TGTGCCAGCAGCCTTGGGACAGGAAGCTCCTACAATGAGCAGTTCTTC. This codes for CASSLGTGSSYNEQFF. The chain joins TRBV28 to TRBJ2-1, with 8 bases fitting TRBD1. V shed 6 bases and J 0 bases; nucleotides not matched to a gene: 7. The CDR3 loop spans 16 amino acids. Per the germline V gene, CDR1 is MDHEN and CDR2 is SYDVKM.

The chain uses TRBV27 and TRBJ1-1; no clear D. This CDR3 region has 15 residues. From germline, CDR1 is MNHEY and CDR2 SMNVEV (reference sequence). Trimming pared 0 bases from V and 7 bases from J, leaving 15 bases between. CDR3: CASSLSGPWRDEAFF. CDR3 DNA: TGTGCCAGCAGTTTATCGGGCCCGTGGAGGGATGAAGCTTTCTTT.

This clone was picked up a small number of times. The gene calls are TRBV7-2 and TRBJ1-1; D might be TRBD1 (6 bases). The V end lost 4 bases, the J end lost 4 bases, and 16 bases lay between the germline ends. Per the germline V gene, CDR1 is SGHTA and CDR2 is FQGNSA. The CDR3 spans 15 residues. CDR3: CASSSFSRGGTEAFF. The CDR3 nucleotides are TGTGCCAGCAGCTCGTTCTCCAGGGGCGGCACTGAAGCTTTCTTT.

This sequence joins TRBV4-3 and TRBJ2-3; TRBD1 is a possible D gene (5 bases). CDR3 length: 13 amino acids. Germline CDR1 reads LGHNA; CDR2 reads YSLEER. Between the trimmed V and J ends, which lost 4 bases and 2 bases, there was a span of 7 bases. The CDR3 spells CASSLGPTDTQYF. As DNA, the CDR3 is TGCGCCAGCAGCCTGGGGCCCACAGATACGCAGTATTTT.

The rearrangement links TRBV6-1 to TRBJ2-2, with a possible D match to TRBD2 (6 bases). The CDR3 length is 14 residues. Trimming took off 4 bases at V and 8 bases at J, with 14 bases between the two ends. Germline V gene lookup returns CDR1 MNHNS and CDR2 SASEGT. This CDR3 reads CASSAGGRGGELFF. The CDR3 bases are TGTGCCAGCAGTGCCGGAGGGAGAGGAGGGGAGCTGTTTTTT.

The genes are TRBV4-2 and TRBJ1-3, with TRBD1 matching over 7 bases. The CDR3 consists of 17 residues. CDR1 LGHNA and CDR2 YNFKEQ come from the germline V gene. V was clipped by 0 bases and J by 0 bases; unmatched bases: 5. The CDR3: CASSQETGAPSGNTIYF. The CDR3 nucleotides read TGTGCCAGCAGCCAAGAAACAGGGGCACCCTCTGGAAACACCATATATTTT.

The chain employs TRBV28 and TRBJ2-7; 8 nucleotides match TRBD1. Per germline, CDR1 MDHEN and CDR2 SYDVKM. This CDR3 region has 16 residues. The V and J ends lost 5 bases and 5 bases, in that order; junction bases with no gene match: 14. CDR3 in amino acids: CASSVSAETGVNEQYF. The CDR3 DNA reads as TGTGCCAGCAGTGTCTCCGCGGAGACAGGGGTCAACGAGCAGTACTTC.

The chain couples TRBV6-5 to TRBJ1-2; 8 bases align to TRBD1. V shed 2 bases and J 6 bases; nucleotides not matched to a gene: 11. The CDR3 spans 16 residues. Germline values: CDR1 MNHEY, CDR2 SVGAGI. The CDR3 region has the DNA TGTGCCAGCAGTTACGGGAGTGGGCAGGGGGCGCATGGCTACACCTTC. This translates into CASSYGSGQGAHGYTF.

This clone was seen a handful of times. This sequence joins TRBV4-1 and TRBJ2-7; D gene ambiguous. Trimming stripped 4 bases from V and 7 bases from J, with 8 bases between. CDR1 MGHRA and CDR2 YSYEKL come from the germline V gene. This CDR3 is built from 11 residues. CDR3: CASSPVPEQYF. CDR3 sequence (DNA): TGCGCCAGCAGCCCCGTCCCGGAGCAGTACTTC.

The V gene is TRBV7-9, the J gene TRBJ2-6; a possible D gene is TRBD1 (6 bases). CDR3 length: 19 amino acids. The V and J ends lost 1 base and 0 bases respectively, with 16 bases between them. Germline values: CDR1 SEHNR, CDR2 FQNEAQ (reference sequence). CDR3 in amino acids: CASSLVSGHLNSGANVLTF. The CDR3 nucleotides read TGTGCCAGCAGCTTAGTTTCGGGACACTTGAACTCTGGGGCCAACGTCCTGACTTTC.

J is TRBJ1-1 and V is TRBV4-3, with D possibly TRBD1 on 6 matching bases. V was pared by 6 bases and J by 3 bases, with 20 bases between. In germline, CDR1 is LGHNA, CDR2 YSLEER. The CDR3 covers 16 residues. The CDR3, as DNA: TGCGCCAGCAGTCCGATTCTGGACAGTATGGACACTGAAGCTTTCTTT. Residues: CASSPILDSMDTEAFF.

CDR3 residues: CASSPRDRANYGYTF. The CDR3 DNA sequence: TGTGCCAGCAGTCCCAGGGACAGGGCGAACTATGGCTACACCTTC. J is TRBJ1-2 and V is TRBV28; 9 nucleotides align to TRBD1. The germline V gene has CDR1 MDHEN and CDR2 SYDVKM. CDR3 size: 15 residues. V gave up 5 bases and J gave up 2 bases; unmatched junction bases: 6.

The chain links TRBV30 to TRBJ1-1, with no clear D. The germline gives CDR1 GTSNPN, CDR2 SVGIG (reference sequence). Trimming pared 0 bases from V and 0 bases from J, leaving 11 bases between. This CDR3 is 15 amino acids long. The CDR3 nucleotides read TGTGCCTGGAGTGTTCGGAGCCTGGTGAACACTGAAGCTTTCTTT. Translated, it gives CAWSVRSLVNTEAFF.

The sample holds a few counts of this clone. The chain is built from TRBV30 and TRBJ2-5; weak D call: TRBD2 (6 bases). The germline CDR1 and CDR2 sequences are GTSNPN and SVGIG (reference sequence). This CDR3 region has 15 residues. The V gene lost 1 base and the J gene lost 0 bases, with 12 bases spanning the gap. As DNA, the CDR3 is TGTGCCTGGAGTGGCGGGGACCGCTACCAAGAGACCCAGTACTTC. Protein: CAWSGGDRYQETQYF.

V and J are TRBV6-5 and TRBJ2-3; D is unresolved. The V and J ends lost 8 bases and 0 bases respectively, with 15 bases between them. This CDR3 comprises 15 residues. Germline CDR1 reads MNHEY; CDR2 reads SVGAGI. This CDR3 is CASAHLAGSTDTQYF. Written as DNA, the CDR3 is TGTGCCAGCGCTCACTTAGCTGGGAGCACAGATACGCAGTATTTT.